This T cell receptor (beta chain) stems from a study of T cell repertoires in cytomegalovirus infection. Overall study context: Through public TCR beta signatures, both CMV infection and matching HLA type were indicated.

This clonotype was detected many times. The target antigen is unknown. Study-level findings and limits: The response measured ex vivo was dominated by TCR beta clonotypes (HLA-C-restricted and CMV-specific). Identification of carriers of CMV plus the relevant HLA was achieved through cumulative public TCR beta family frequency.

TCRdb reprocessed the reads via MiXCR and lists one record per CDR3 protein. The repertoire holds some 240,000 distinct CDR3 sequences, with around 15% as singletons. This CDR3 contains 12 residues. V gave up 3 bases and J gave up 7 bases, with 6 bases separating them. Germline lookup yields CDR1 SEHNR and CDR2 FQNEAQ (reference sequence). V usage is TRBV7-9 and J usage is TRBJ2-2; D not certain. The specimen sequenced was CD8+ T cells from PBMCs. This TCR was sampled from a human donor in good health (CMV status not recorded). Some clones in this sample may be carry-over from other donors' samples. Written as DNA, the CDR3 is TGTGCCAGCAGCTTGCTGGTCGGGGAGCTGTTTTTT. Its protein is CASSLLVGELFF.